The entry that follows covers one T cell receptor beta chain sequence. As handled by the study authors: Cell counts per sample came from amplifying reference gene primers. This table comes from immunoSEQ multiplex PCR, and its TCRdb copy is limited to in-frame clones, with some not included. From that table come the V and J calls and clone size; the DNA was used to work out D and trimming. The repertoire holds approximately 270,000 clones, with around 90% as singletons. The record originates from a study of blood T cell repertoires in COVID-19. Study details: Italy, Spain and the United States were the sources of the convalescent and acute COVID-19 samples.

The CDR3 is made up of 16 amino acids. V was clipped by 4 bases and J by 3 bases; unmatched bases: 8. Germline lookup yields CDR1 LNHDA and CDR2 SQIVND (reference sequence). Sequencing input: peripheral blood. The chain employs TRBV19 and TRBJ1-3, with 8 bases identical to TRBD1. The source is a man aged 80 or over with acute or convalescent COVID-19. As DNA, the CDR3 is TGTGCCAGTAGTACTGGGACAGGTACGATTGGAAACACCATATATTTT. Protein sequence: CASSTGTGTIGNTIYF.